The rows below give T cell receptor beta chains drawn from one sample of a study of T cells after yellow fever vaccination. Via MiXCR, TCRdb re-called the 5' RACE reads, giving one row per CDR3 protein. The table has 360,000 or so distinct CDR3 sequences, roughly 12% seen once. The source material was PBMCs, sampled on the day of the first yellow fever vaccination. The receptors here all came from a man aged 18-30 years who received the YFV17D yellow fever vaccine. CDR3s include the opening cysteine and the closing phenylalanine or tryptophan.

CDR3 protein: CASTPRGYGYTF
CDR3 length: 12
V gene: TRBV28
J gene: TRBJ1-2

CDR3 protein: CASTRTGGSTDTQYF
CDR3 length: 15
V gene: TRBV7-9
J gene: TRBJ2-3

CDR3 protein: CASSKGQDNTGELFF
CDR3 length: 15
V gene: TRBV6-1
J gene: TRBJ2-2

CDR3 protein: CATSDAGGAGEKLFF
CDR3 length: 15
V gene: TRBV24-1
J gene: TRBJ1-4

CDR3 protein: CASSFWGAETQYF
CDR3 length: 13
V gene: TRBV12-3/TRBV12-4
J gene: TRBJ2-5

CDR3 protein: CASSLDRTGGFLETQYF
CDR3 length: 17
V gene: TRBV5-5
J gene: TRBJ2-5

CDR3 protein: CASSRDGFYGYTF
CDR3 length: 13
V gene: TRBV19
J gene: TRBJ1-2

CDR3 protein: CASSSRDRRQVF
CDR3 length: 12
V gene: TRBV7-9
J gene: TRBJ1-2

CDR3 protein: CASSLGQVYNEQFF
CDR3 length: 14
V gene: TRBV27
J gene: TRBJ2-1

CDR3 protein: CASSAGTGGLNAQYF
CDR3 length: 15
V gene: TRBV27
J gene: TRBJ2-3

CDR3 protein: CASSLQGAANEKLFF
CDR3 length: 15
V gene: TRBV5-1
J gene: TRBJ1-4

CDR3 protein: CASRLTGSLGGSAIYF
CDR3 length: 16
V gene: TRBV28
J gene: TRBJ1-3

CDR3 protein: CASSPRELSTGELFF
CDR3 length: 15
V gene: TRBV5-1
J gene: TRBJ2-2

CDR3 protein: CASSPRTGTGQPQHF
CDR3 length: 15
V gene: TRBV18
J gene: TRBJ1-5

CDR3 protein: CASRRSQGARNPPNYGYTF
CDR3 length: 19
V gene: TRBV7-8
J gene: TRBJ1-2

CDR3 protein: CASSPRDGYEQYF
CDR3 length: 13
V gene: TRBV7-2
J gene: TRBJ2-7

CDR3 protein: CASSQEGGGGRNEQYF
CDR3 length: 16
V gene: TRBV4-1
J gene: TRBJ2-7

CDR3 protein: CASSPSGNYNEQFF
CDR3 length: 14
V gene: TRBV5-4
J gene: TRBJ2-1

CDR3 protein: CASSPSGGPLSEAFF
CDR3 length: 15
V gene: TRBV18
J gene: TRBJ1-1

CDR3 protein: CASSSLRGLTDTQYF
CDR3 length: 15
V gene: TRBV5-1
J gene: TRBJ2-3

CDR3 protein: CSARSWGAEETQYF
CDR3 length: 14
V gene: TRBV20-1
J gene: TRBJ2-5

CDR3 protein: CATSWGAWNEQFF
CDR3 length: 13
V gene: TRBV2
J gene: TRBJ2-1

CDR3 protein: CASSPDRERSPHHF
CDR3 length: 14
V gene: TRBV5-1
J gene: TRBJ1-6

CDR3 protein: CASGDPTGKGETQYF
CDR3 length: 15
V gene: TRBV10-1
J gene: TRBJ2-5

CDR3 protein: CSAGRGAPETQYF
CDR3 length: 13
V gene: TRBV20-1
J gene: TRBJ2-5

CDR3 protein: CASSFTTGGMGNTIYF
CDR3 length: 16
V gene: TRBV7-9
J gene: TRBJ1-3

CDR3 protein: CASSPLPTGMETQYF
CDR3 length: 15
V gene: TRBV7-2
J gene: TRBJ2-5

CDR3 protein: CASSQDLGNRGLNSPLHF
CDR3 length: 18
V gene: TRBV4-3
J gene: TRBJ1-6

CDR3 protein: CASTRDSAEQFF
CDR3 length: 12
V gene: TRBV28
J gene: TRBJ2-1